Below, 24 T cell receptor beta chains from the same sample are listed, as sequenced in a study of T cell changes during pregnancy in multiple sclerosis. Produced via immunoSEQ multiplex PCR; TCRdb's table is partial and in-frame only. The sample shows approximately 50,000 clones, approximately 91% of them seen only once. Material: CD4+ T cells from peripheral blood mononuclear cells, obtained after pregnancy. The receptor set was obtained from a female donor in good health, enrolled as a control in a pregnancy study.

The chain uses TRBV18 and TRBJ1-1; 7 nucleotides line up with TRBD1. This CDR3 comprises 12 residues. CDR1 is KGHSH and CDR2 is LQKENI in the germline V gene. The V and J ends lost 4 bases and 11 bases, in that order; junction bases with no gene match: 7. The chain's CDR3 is CASSQDRVLAFF. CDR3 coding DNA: TGTGCCAGCTCACAAGACAGGGTTTTGGCTTTCTTT.

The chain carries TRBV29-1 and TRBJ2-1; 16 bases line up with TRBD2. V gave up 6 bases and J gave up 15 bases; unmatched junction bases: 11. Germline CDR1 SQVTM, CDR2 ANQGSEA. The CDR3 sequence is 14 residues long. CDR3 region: CSVHPGLAGGQGFF. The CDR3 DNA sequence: TGCAGCGTGCACCCGGGACTAGCGGGAGGGCAGGGGTTCTTC.

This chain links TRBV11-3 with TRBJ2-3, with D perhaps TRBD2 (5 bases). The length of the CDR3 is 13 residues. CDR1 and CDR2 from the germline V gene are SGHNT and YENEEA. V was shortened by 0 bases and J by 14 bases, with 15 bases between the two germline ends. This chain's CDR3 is CASSLDTRYPAYF. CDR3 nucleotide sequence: TGTGCCAGCAGCTTAGATACTAGGTACCCCGCGTATTTT. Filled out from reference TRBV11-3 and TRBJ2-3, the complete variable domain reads EAGVVQSPRYKIIEKKQPVAFWCNPISGHNTLYWYLQNLGQGPELLIRYENEEAVDDSQLPKDRFSAERLKGVDSTLKIQPAELGDSAVYLCASSLDTRYPAYFGPGTRLTVL.

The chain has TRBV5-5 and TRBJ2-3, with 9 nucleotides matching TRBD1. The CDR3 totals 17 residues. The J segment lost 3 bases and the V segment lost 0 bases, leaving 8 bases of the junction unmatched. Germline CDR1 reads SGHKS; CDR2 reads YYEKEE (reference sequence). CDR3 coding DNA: TGTGCCAGCAGCTTGGACCGAGGGACAGGGATAACAGATACGCAGTATTTT. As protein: CASSLDRGTGITDTQYF.

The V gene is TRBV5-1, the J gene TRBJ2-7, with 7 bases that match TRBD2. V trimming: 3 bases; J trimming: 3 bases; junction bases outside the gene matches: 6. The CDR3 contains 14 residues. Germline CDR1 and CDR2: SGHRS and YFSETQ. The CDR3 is CASSSNGLVYEQYF. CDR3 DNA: TGCGCCAGCAGCTCAAATGGACTAGTCTACGAGCAGTACTTC.

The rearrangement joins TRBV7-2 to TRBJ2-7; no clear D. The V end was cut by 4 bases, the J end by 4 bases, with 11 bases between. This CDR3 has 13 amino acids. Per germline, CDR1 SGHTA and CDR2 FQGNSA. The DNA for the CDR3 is TGTGCCAGCAGCTCGGCGGAGCCATACGAGCAGTACTTC. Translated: CASSSAEPYEQYF. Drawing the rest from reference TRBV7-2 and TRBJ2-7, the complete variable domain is GAGVSQSPSNKVTEKGKDVELRCDPISGHTALYWYRQSLGQGLEFLIYFQGNSAPDKSGLPSDRFSAERTGGSVSTLTIQRTQQEDSAVYLCASSSAEPYEQYFGPGTRLTVT.

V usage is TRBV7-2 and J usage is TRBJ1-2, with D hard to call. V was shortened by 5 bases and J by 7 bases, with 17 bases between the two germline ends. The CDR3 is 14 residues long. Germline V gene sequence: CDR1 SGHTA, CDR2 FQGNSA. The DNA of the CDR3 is TGTGCCAGCAGCCCCGTTTACGGGTATAGTGGCTACACCTTC. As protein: CASSPVYGYSGYTF. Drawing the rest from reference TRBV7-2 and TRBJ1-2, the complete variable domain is GAGVSQSPSNKVTEKGKDVELRCDPISGHTALYWYRQSLGQGLEFLIYFQGNSAPDKSGLPSDRFSAERTGGSVSTLTIQRTQQEDSAVYLCASSPVYGYSGYTFGSGTRLTVV.

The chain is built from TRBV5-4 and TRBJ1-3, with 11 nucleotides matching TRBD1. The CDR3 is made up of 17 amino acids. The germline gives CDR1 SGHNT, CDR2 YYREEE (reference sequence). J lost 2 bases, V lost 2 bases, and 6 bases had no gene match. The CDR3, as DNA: TGTGCCAGCAGCTTCGGACAGGGGGCGTTGACTGGAAACACCATATATTTT. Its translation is CASSFGQGALTGNTIYF.

The CDR3 here is CASSLVSGGYNEQFF. For the CDR3, the DNA is TGCGCCAGCAGCTTGGTGTCAGGGGGTTACAATGAGCAGTTCTTC. The rearrangement joins TRBV5-1 to TRBJ2-1; 7 bases align to TRBD1. The length of the CDR3 is 15 residues. V lost 0 bases and J lost 4; bases outside the gene matches: 4. CDR1 and CDR2 from the germline V gene are SGHRS and YFSETQ.

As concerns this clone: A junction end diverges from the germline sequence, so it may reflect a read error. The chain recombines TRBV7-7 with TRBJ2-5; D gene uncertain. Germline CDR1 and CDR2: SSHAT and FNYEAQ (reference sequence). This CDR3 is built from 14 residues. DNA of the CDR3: TGTGCTAGCAGCCCCAGTAACCCTCGAGAGACCCAGTACTTC. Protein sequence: CASSPSNPRETQYF.

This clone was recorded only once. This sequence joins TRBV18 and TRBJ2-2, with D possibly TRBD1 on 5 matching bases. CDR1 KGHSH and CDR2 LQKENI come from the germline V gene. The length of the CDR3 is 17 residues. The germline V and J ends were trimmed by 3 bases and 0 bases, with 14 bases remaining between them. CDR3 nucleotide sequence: TGTGCCAGCTCACCCCGAGTGACAGCCGCGAACACCGGGGAGCTGTTTTTT. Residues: CASSPRVTAANTGELFF.

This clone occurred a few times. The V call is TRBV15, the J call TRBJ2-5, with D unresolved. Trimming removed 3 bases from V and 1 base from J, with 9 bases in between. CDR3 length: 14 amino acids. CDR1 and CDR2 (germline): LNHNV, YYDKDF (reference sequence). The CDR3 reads CATSSPPFQETQYF. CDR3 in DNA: TGTGCCACCAGCAGTCCCCCCTTCCAAGAGACCCAGTACTTC.

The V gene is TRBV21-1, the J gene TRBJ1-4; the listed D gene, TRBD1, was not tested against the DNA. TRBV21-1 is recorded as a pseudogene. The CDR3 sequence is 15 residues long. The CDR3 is CASSKVWGSFEKLFF. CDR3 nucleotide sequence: TGTGCCAGCAGCAAAGTATGGGGCAGTTTTGAAAAACTGTTTTTT.

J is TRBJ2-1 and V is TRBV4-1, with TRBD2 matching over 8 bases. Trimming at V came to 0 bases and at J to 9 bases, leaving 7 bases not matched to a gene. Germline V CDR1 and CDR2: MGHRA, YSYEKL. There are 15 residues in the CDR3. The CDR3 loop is CASSQDLREGSEQFF. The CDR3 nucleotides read TGCGCCAGCAGCCAAGATTTACGGGAGGGTAGTGAGCAGTTCTTC.

The CDR3 region is CASSSPAGTSNTGELFF. The CDR3, as DNA: TGTGCCAGCAGTTCACCTGCCGGGACTAGCAACACCGGGGAGCTGTTTTTT. The chain is built from TRBV28 and TRBJ2-2; 9 bases line up with TRBD2. With 4 bases clipped from V and 2 bases from J, the junction kept 8 bases outside the gene matches. The CDR3 has 17 residues. CDR1 is MDHEN and CDR2 is SYDVKM in the germline V gene.

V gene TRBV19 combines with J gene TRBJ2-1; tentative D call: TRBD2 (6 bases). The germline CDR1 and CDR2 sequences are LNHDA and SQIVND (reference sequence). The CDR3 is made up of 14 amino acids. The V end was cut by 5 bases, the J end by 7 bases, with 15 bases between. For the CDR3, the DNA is TGTGCCAGTAGTGACCCGGGACTCACAAATGAGCAGTTCTTC. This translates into CASSDPGLTNEQFF.

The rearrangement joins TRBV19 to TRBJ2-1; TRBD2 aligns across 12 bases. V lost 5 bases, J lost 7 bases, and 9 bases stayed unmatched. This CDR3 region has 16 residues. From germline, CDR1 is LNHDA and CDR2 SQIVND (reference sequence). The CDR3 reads CASSPMTSGRLNEQFF. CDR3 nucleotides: TGTGCCAGTAGTCCGATGACTAGCGGGAGATTGAATGAGCAGTTCTTC.

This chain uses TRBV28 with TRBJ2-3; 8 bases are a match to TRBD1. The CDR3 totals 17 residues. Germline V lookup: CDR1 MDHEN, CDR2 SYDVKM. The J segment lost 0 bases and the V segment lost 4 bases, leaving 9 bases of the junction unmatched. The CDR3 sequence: CASSWKLQGESTDTQYF. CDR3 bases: TGTGCCAGCAGTTGGAAACTACAGGGGGAGAGCACAGATACGCAGTATTTT.

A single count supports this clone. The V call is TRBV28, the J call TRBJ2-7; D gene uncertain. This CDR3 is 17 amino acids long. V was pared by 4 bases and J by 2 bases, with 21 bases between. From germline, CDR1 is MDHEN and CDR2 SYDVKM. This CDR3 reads CASSYTVSTLLAYEQYF. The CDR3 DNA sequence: TGTGCCAGCAGTTACACAGTATCCACACTCCTGGCCTACGAGCAGTACTTC.

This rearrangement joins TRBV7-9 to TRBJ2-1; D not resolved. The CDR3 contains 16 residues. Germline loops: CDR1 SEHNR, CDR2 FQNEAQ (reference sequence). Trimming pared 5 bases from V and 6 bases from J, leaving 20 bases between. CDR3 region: CASSPTVWVSGNEQFF. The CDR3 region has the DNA TGTGCCAGCAGCCCCACCGTTTGGGTGTCAGGCAATGAGCAGTTCTTC.

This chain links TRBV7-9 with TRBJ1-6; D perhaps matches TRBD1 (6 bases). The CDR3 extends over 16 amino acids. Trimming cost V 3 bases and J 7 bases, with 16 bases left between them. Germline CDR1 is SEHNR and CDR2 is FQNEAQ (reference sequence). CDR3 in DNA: TGTGCCAGCAGCTTGGGCCAGGGGCTGAAGAATTCACCCCTCCACTTT. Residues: CASSLGQGLKNSPLHF.

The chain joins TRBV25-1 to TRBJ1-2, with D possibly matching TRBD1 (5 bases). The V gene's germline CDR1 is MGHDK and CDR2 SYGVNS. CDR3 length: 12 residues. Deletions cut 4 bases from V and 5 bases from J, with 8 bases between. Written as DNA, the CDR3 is TGTGCCAGCAGTGGACAGCAGTATGGCTACACCTTC. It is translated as CASSGQQYGYTF.

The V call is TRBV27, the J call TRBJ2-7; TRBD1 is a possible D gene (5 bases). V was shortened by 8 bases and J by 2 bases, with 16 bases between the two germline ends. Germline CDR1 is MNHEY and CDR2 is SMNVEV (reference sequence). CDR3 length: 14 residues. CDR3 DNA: TGTGCCAGCTCCGGACACGGCAGGACCTACGAGCAGTACTTC. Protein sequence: CASSGHGRTYEQYF.

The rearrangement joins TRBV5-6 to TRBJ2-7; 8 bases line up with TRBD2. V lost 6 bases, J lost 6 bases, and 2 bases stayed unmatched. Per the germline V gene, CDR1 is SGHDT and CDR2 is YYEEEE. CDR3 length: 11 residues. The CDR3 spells CASTAGGEQYF. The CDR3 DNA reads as TGTGCCAGCACCGCGGGGGGCGAGCAGTACTTC.